The TCR beta chain under discussion was sequenced for a study of blood T cell repertoires in COVID-19. Study details: Samples came from the United States, Italy and Spain, spanning acute and convalescent COVID-19. Sources were T cells, B-cell-depleted T cells, or PBMCs; the material itself was cDNA or gDNA.

In the original analysis: The authors estimated nucleated cell counts from reference gene primer amplification. The repertoire was sequenced with immunoSEQ multiplex PCR; TCRdb's copy has only in-frame clones and lacks some. Clone size and the V and J calls come from that table; the DNA yielded D and trimming. The sample holds about 100,000 clones, just over 90% seen once. CDR1 and CDR2 (germline): SGHRS, YFSETQ. The CDR3 consists of 16 residues. J gave up 3 bases and V 3 bases, and 5 bases lay outside the gene matches. The source material was peripheral blood. This sequence joins TRBV5-1 and TRBJ2-6; TRBD1 matches at 8 bases. The sequence was obtained from a man in his fifties with active COVID-19. The CDR3 loop reads CASSSGQGGGANVLTF. The DNA of the CDR3 is TGCGCCAGCAGCTCCGGACAGGGCGGTGGGGCCAACGTCCTGACTTTC.